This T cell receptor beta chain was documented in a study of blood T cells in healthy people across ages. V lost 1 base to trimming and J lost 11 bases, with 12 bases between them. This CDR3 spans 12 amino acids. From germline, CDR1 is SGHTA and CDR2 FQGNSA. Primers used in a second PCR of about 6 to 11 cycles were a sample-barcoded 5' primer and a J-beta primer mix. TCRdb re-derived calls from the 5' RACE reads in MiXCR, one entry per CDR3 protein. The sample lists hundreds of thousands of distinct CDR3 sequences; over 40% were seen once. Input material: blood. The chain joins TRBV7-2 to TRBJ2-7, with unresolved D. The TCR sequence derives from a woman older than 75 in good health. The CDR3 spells CASSLEGALKYF. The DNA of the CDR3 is TGTGCCAGCAGCTTAGAGGGCGCCCTCAAGTACTTC.